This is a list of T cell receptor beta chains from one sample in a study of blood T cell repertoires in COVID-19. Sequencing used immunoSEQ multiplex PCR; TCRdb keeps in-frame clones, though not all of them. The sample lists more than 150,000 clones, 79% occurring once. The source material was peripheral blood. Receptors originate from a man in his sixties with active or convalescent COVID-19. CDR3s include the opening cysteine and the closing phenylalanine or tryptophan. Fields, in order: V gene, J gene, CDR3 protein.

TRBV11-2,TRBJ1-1,CASSPDTNTEAFF
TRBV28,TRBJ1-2,CASSSGEDYGYTF
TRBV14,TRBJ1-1,CASSARQGSTEAFF
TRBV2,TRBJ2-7,CATHGGTSGRVGEQYF
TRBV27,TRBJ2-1,CASSLSALAGVHEQFF
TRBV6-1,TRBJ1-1,CASSENKYTEAFF
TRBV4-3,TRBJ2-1,CASSQDRGAPLYNEQFF
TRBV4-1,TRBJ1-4,CASSQDIMGQPGEKLFF
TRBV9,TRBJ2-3,CASSAEQGDTQYF
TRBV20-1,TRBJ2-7,CSASRTGLEQYF
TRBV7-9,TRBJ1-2,CASSSGQGAVGYTF
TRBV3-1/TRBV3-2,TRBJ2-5,CASSPRGGEETQYF
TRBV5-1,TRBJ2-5,CASSLVGRGETQYF
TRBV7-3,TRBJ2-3,CASSHMPGQGLTDTQYF
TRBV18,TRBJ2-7,CASSFGENYYEQYF
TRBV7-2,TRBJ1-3,CASSPRLGQSTGNTIYF
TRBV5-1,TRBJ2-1,CASSPSGLGEQFF
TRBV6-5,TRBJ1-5,CASAGSSLGNQPQHF
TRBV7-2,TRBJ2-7,CASSLGLAGGEQYF
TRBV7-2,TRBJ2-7,CASSLSGGAEQYF
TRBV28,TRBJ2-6,CASKRASGANVLTF
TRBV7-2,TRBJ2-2,CASRPRDRGLRISGELFF
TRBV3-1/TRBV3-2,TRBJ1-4,CASTGTGNEKLFF
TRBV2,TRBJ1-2,CASRAGLGMSYGYTF
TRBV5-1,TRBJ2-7,CASSPQGGSYEQYF
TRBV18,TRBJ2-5,CASSPTGPQETQYF
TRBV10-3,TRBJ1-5,CAISEGQANNQPQHF
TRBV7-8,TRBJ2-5,CASSRGRTGETQYF
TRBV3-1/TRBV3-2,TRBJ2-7,CASSGLGLYEQYF
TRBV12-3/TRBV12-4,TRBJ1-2,CASSSSNYGYTF
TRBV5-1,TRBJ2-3,CASTRTSGGDTQYF
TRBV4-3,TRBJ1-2,CASSPGGTPYGYTF
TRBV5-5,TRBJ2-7,CASSLRTGDEQYF
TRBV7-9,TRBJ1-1,CASSLGQGASTEAFF
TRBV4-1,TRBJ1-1,CASSLDRGRNTEAFF
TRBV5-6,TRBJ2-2,CASSPLASTGELFF
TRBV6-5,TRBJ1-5,CATKSQGAFDQPQHF
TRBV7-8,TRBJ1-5,CASSLVGGTNQPQHF
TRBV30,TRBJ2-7,CAYLKPGYEQYF
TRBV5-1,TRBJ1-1,CASKGGMNTEAFF
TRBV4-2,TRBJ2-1,CASSQGLAGANEQFF
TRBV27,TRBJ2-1,CASSRFSAERFYNEQFF
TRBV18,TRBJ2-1,CASSPPTGGYNEQFF
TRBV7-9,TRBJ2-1,CASSPGQGIDEQFF
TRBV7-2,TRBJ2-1,CASSLRGGLAYNEQFF
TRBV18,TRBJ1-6,CASSAGDGSPLHF
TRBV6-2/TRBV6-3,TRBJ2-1,CASSYFGLAGSGEQFF
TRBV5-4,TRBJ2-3,CASSQRLAGADTQYF
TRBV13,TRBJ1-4,CASSLATGGSNEKLFF